This section outlines one T cell receptor beta chain sequence together with its context. Its antigen is still unknown. TCRdb called the reads again in MiXCR, with one record for every CDR3 protein. The repertoire has 250,000 to 300,000 distinct CDR3 sequences, about 25% of them found once; the top ten carry approximately 15%. This sample is drawn from a study of T cell repertoires in cytomegalovirus infection. The overall study: From public TCR beta signatures came an indication of both CMV infection and matching HLA type.

Study-wide results and caveats: HLA-C-restricted CMV-specific TCR beta clonotypes were dominant in the ex vivo response. There were carriers of CMV plus the relevant HLA, and cumulative public TCR beta family frequency identified them.

V lost 3 bases and J 7 bases, leaving 5 bases between the germline ends. Germline-derived CDR1 and CDR2 are MGHDK and SYGVNS. This CDR3 spans 11 amino acids. The chain has TRBV25-1 and TRBJ2-3; D not certain. Sample: PBMCs. This receptor was identified in a human donor in good health (CMV status not recorded). Some clones in this sample may be carry-over from other donors' samples. The CDR3 sequence is CASSDTYTQYF. CDR3 bases: TGTGCCAGCAGTGACACCTATACGCAGTATTTT.